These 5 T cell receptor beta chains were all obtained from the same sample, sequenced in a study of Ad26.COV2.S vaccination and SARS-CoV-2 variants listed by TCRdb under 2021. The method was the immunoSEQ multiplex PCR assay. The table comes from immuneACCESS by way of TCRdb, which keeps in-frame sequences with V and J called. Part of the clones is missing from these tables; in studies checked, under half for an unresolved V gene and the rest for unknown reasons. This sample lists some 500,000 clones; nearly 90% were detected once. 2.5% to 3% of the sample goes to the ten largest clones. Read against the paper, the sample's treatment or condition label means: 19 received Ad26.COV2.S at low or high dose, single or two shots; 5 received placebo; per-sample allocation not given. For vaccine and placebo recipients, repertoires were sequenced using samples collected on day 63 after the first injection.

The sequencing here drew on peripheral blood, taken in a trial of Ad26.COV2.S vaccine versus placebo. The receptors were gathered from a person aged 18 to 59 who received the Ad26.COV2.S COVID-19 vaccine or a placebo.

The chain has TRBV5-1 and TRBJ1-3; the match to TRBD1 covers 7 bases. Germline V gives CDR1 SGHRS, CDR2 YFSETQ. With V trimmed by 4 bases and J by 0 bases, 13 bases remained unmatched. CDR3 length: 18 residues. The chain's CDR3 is CASSRTTGTDFSGNTIYF. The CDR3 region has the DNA TGCGCCAGCAGCCGCACCACCGGGACAGACTTCTCTGGAAACACCATATATTTT.

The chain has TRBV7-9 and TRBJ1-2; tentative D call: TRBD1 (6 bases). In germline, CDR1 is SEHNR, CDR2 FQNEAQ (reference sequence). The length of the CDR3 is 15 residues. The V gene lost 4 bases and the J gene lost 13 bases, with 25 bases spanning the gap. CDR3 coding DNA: TGTGCCAGCAGCTCGGCCGAAGACCACGGACAGACTTTCACCTTC. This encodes CASSSAEDHGQTFTF.

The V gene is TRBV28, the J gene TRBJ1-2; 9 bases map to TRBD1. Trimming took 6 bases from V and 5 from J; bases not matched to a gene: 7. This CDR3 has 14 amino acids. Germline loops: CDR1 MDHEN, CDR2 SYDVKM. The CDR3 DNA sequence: TGTGCCAGCAGCGATAGGACAGGGGTGTATGGCTACACCTTC. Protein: CASSDRTGVYGYTF.

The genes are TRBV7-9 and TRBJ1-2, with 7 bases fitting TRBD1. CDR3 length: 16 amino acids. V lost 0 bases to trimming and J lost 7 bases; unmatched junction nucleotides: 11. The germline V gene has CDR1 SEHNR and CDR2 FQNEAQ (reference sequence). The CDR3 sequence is CASSLAILTGVGGYTF. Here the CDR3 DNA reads TGTGCCAGCAGCTTAGCAATCCTAACAGGGGTAGGTGGCTACACCTTC.

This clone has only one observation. The chain's CDR3 is CASSPGQGADEQFF. The DNA for the CDR3 is TGTGCCAGCAGTCCGGGACAGGGGGCCGATGAGCAGTTCTTC. The chain has TRBV6-5 and TRBJ2-1; 12 nucleotides align to TRBD1. Germline CDR1 reads MNHEY; CDR2 reads SVGAGI. The CDR3 consists of 14 residues. After removal of 5 bases from V and 8 bases from J, the junction contained 4 bases not matched to a gene.